This T cell receptor (beta chain) is from a study of T cells in Graves' hyperthyroidism and ophthalmopathy. This clonotype showed up just a few times. With V trimmed by 3 bases and J by 8 bases, 4 bases remained unmatched. This CDR3 comprises 12 residues. CDR1 and CDR2 (germline): MDHEN, SYDVKM. TCR beta CDR3 regions were amplified from RNA transcripts. Primed by the HTBI set, a first-round RT-PCR was run on the TCR CDR3. Via MiXCR, TCRdb re-called the multiplex PCR reads, giving one row per CDR3 protein. In the table there are around 520,000 distinct CDR3 sequences, 24% of which are singletons. The receptor's source is a woman aged 30 to 39 with Graves' ophthalmopathy. V is TRBV28 and J is TRBJ2-7, with 7 bases identical to TRBD1. Sequenced: blood. CDR3 residues: CASSFAGGQQYF. DNA of the CDR3: TGTGCCAGCAGTTTTGCAGGGGGTCAGCAGTACTTC.